This TCR beta chain was sequenced during a study of T cell repertoires in cytomegalovirus infection. As concerns this clonotype: Its antigen remains unknown.

Study-level results: Cumulative public TCR beta family frequency identified carriers of CMV plus the relevant HLA.

A single record per CDR3 protein comes from TCRdb applying MiXCR to the reads. Here the sample spans roughly 860,000 distinct CDR3 sequences, approximately 29% being singletons. Per germline, CDR1 MNHNS and CDR2 SASEGT. Trimming removed 2 bases at V and 5 bases at J, with 15 bases between. The CDR3 consists of 15 residues. The sample consisted of cultured CD8+ T cells from PBMCs, taken from culture after CMV antigen stimulation. The rearrangement joins TRBV6-1 to TRBJ2-5; tentatively, D is TRBD1 (5 bases). The clonotype originates from a human donor in good health (CMV status not recorded). Some clones in this sample may be carry-over from other donors' samples. In DNA, the CDR3 is TGTGCCAGCAGTGAAATTAAGGGGCCATGGGAGACCCAGTACTTC. Translation: CASSEIKGPWETQYF.